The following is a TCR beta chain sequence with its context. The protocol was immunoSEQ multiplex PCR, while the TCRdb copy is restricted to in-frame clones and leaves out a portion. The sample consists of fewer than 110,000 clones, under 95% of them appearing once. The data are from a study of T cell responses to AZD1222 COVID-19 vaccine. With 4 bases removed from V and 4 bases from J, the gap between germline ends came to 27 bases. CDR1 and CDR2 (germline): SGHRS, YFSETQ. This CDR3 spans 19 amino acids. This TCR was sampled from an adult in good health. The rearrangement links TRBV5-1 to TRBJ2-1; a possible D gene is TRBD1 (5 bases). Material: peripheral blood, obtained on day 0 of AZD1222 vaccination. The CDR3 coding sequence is TGCGCCAGCAGCCCAGCCCGCGGAAACCTCGACAGATATTACAATGAGCAGTTCTTC. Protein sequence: CASSPARGNLDRYYNEQFF.